These 27 T cell receptor beta chains came from one sample sequenced in a study of control samples from healthy donors and cancer patients. TCRdb's copy holds only in-frame clones and misses some; the assay was immunoSEQ multiplex PCR. Of fewer than 200,000 clones listed, 90% to 95% are singletons. The source material was blood. The source is a woman aged 55-70 years in good health.

The genes are TRBV18 and TRBJ1-6; D is ambiguous. The germline CDR1 and CDR2 sequences are KGHSH and LQKENI. This CDR3 comprises 12 residues. The germline V and J ends were trimmed by 2 bases and 8 bases, with 4 bases remaining between them. CDR3 protein: CASSPSDSPLHF. In DNA form, the CDR3 reads TGTGCCAGCTCACCATCGGATTCACCCCTCCACTTT.

V is TRBV4-1 and J is TRBJ1-2; 7 bases line up with TRBD1. CDR1 and CDR2 (germline): MGHRA, YSYEKL. The CDR3 loop spans 15 amino acids. After removal of 0 bases from V and 2 bases from J, the junction contained 3 bases not matched to a gene. The CDR3 protein is CASSQEETGNYGYTF. The CDR3 region has the DNA TGCGCCAGCAGCCAAGAAGAGACAGGGAACTATGGCTACACCTTC.

The rearrangement uses TRBV25-1 and TRBJ2-1; no clear D gene. The CDR3 sequence is 13 residues long. Trimming cost V 6 bases and J 7 bases, with 13 bases left between them. Germline CDR1 reads MGHDK; CDR2 reads SYGVNS. CDR3 bases: TGTGCCAGCAGCGAGCCCCCTGCGAATGAGCAGTTCTTC. Translating gives CASSEPPANEQFF.

CDR3: CASSYRGSNSPLHF. In DNA, the CDR3 is TGTGCCAGCAGCTACAGGGGGTCTAATTCACCCCTCCACTTT. The chain employs TRBV11-2 and TRBJ1-6; 8 bases line up with TRBD1. Germline values: CDR1 SGHAT, CDR2 FQNNGV. The CDR3 loop spans 14 amino acids. V dropped 4 bases and J dropped 6; count of bases not matched to a gene: 2.

The rearrangement links TRBV12-3 or TRBV12-4 to TRBJ1-5; the D is unclear. V was clipped by 5 bases and J by 1 base, with 3 bases between them. The CDR3 is made up of 12 amino acids. CDR3 coding DNA: TGTGCCAGCAGTACAAGCAATCAGCCCCAGCATTTT. This codes for CASSTSNQPQHF.

The chain recombines TRBV10-1 with TRBJ2-5; possibly TRBD1 or TRBD2 for D (5 bases each). CDR3 length: 14 amino acids. Trimming stripped 4 bases from V and 5 bases from J, with 14 bases between. Germline V lookup: CDR1 WNHNN, CDR2 SYGVQD (reference sequence). The chain's CDR3 is CASSVKGRMETQYF. Written as DNA, the CDR3 is TGCGCCAGCAGTGTAAAGGGGAGAATGGAGACCCAGTACTTC.

CDR3 nucleotides: TGTGCCAGTAGTAGTGGGGGATTCTATAATTCACCCCTCCACTTT. This encodes CASSSGGFYNSPLHF. The gene calls are TRBV19 and TRBJ1-6, with D possibly matching TRBD1 (5 bases). Per germline, CDR1 LNHDA and CDR2 SQIVND (reference sequence). This CDR3 is built from 15 residues. V gave up 4 bases and J gave up 3 bases, with 10 bases separating them.

V gene TRBV19 combines with J gene TRBJ2-3, with 9 bases lining up with TRBD2. Germline assignment: CDR1 LNHDA and CDR2 SQIVND (reference sequence). The J segment lost 0 bases and the V segment lost 6 bases, leaving 4 bases of the junction unmatched. This CDR3 has 15 amino acids. The CDR3 protein is CASRGSGGSTDTQYF. The DNA for the CDR3 is TGTGCCAGTAGAGGAAGCGGGGGGAGCACAGATACGCAGTATTTT.

The V call is TRBV12-3 or TRBV12-4, the J call TRBJ2-7; 7 bases align to TRBD2. With V trimmed by 6 bases and J by 6 bases, 8 bases remained unmatched. CDR3 length equals 13 residues. This chain's CDR3 is CASSFTREGEQYF. The CDR3 bases are TGTGCCAGCAGCTTTACCAGGGAGGGCGAGCAGTACTTC.

The rearrangement uses TRBV4-2 and TRBJ1-4; tentative D call: TRBD1 (6 bases). This CDR3 is 15 amino acids long. V lost 2 bases, J lost 4 bases, and 11 bases lay in between. From germline, CDR1 is LGHNA and CDR2 YNFKEQ. This CDR3 is CASSQLTGSNEKLFF. The CDR3 region has the DNA TGTGCCAGCAGCCAATTAACAGGGAGTAATGAAAAACTGTTTTTT.

This chain connects TRBV5-8 to TRBJ1-5; D is ambiguous. Germline V gene lookup returns CDR1 SGHTS and CDR2 YDEGEE. The V end was cut by 4 bases, the J end by 4 bases, with 21 bases between. The CDR3 sequence is 17 residues long. DNA of the CDR3: TGTGCCAGCAGCCTAATCCCGAACAATAAGGGAAATCAGCCCCAGCATTTT. This translates into CASSLIPNNKGNQPQHF.

V and J are TRBV9 and TRBJ1-4; D gene uncertain. This CDR3 region has 14 residues. V was pared by 0 bases and J by 8 bases, with 11 bases between. In germline, CDR1 is SGDLS, CDR2 YYNGEE. The CDR3: CASSVDSHEEKLFF. In nucleotides, the CDR3 is TGTGCCAGCAGCGTAGACAGTCATGAAGAAAAACTGTTTTTT.

This sequence joins TRBV7-2 and TRBJ1-5, with D unclear. CDR1 SGHTA and CDR2 FQGNSA come from the germline V gene. Trimming removed 1 base from V and 3 bases from J, with 4 bases in between. This CDR3 has 13 residues. The CDR3 protein is CASSLGHNQPQHF. The CDR3 DNA follows: TGTGCCAGCAGCTTAGGCCACAATCAGCCCCAGCATTTT. The full variable domain, rest sourced from reference TRBV7-2 and TRBJ1-5, is GAGVSQSPSNKVTEKGKDVELRCDPISGHTALYWYRQSLGQGLEFLIYFQGNSAPDKSGLPSDRFSAERTGGSVSTLTIQRTQQEDSAVYLCASSLGHNQPQHFGDGTRLSIL.

This clone was counted a few times. The V and J genes are TRBV18 and TRBJ2-7, with TRBD1 identical over 8 bases. Germline CDR1 KGHSH, CDR2 LQKENI. CDR3 size: 14 residues. V lost 2 bases to trimming and J lost 6 bases; unmatched junction nucleotides: 6. The CDR3 reads CASSPTGGRSEQYF. The CDR3 DNA reads as TGTGCCAGCTCACCAACAGGGGGTCGGAGCGAGCAGTACTTC.

The V and J genes are TRBV11-3 and TRBJ2-4; D perhaps matches TRBD2 (6 bases). The V gene's germline CDR1 is SGHNT and CDR2 YENEEA. The CDR3 consists of 14 residues. The V end was cut by 1 base, the J end by 6 bases, with 10 bases between. CDR3 protein: CASSLGAGINIQYF. The CDR3 region has the DNA TGTGCCAGCAGCTTAGGGGCGGGGATAAACATTCAGTACTTC.

This chain connects TRBV3-1 (or the pseudogene TRBV3-2) to TRBJ2-7; the D is unclear. Per germline, CDR1 LGHDT and CDR2 YNNKEL (reference sequence). The CDR3 runs to 13 residues. The V end was cut by 1 base, the J end by 3 bases, with 7 bases between. The CDR3 sequence is CASSQGVSYEQYF. The CDR3 DNA follows: TGTGCCAGCAGCCAAGGTGTCAGCTACGAGCAGTACTTC.

The chain links TRBV5-1 to TRBJ2-3; D gene unclear. The V end was cut by 7 bases, the J end by 6 bases, with 18 bases between. The CDR3 loop spans 14 amino acids. Germline CDR1 SGHRS, CDR2 YFSETQ. This CDR3 reads CASHLNPRSDTQYF. DNA for the CDR3: TGCGCCAGCCACCTCAACCCCAGATCGGATACGCAGTATTTT.

As DNA, the CDR3 is TGTGCTAGTGCTGGGGGCGGGGGGTATAGCAATCAGCCCCAGCATTTT. It yields the protein CASAGGGGYSNQPQHF. The genes are TRBV12-5 and TRBJ1-5; D perhaps matches TRBD1 (6 bases). The CDR3 spans 16 residues. Germline CDR1 reads LGHNT; CDR2 reads FRNRAP. V lost 7 bases and J 0 bases, leaving 16 bases between the germline ends.

V is TRBV7-8 and J is TRBJ1-1; tentatively, D is TRBD1 (6 bases). V lost 5 bases and J 4 bases, leaving 20 bases between the germline ends. This CDR3 has 16 amino acids. The germline V gene encodes CDR1 SGHVS and CDR2 FQNEAQ. Here the CDR3 DNA reads TGTGCCAGCAGCCGTGGGGTCCGACAGGCGAGCACTGAAGCTTTCTTT. Protein: CASSRGVRQASTEAFF.

The chain combines TRBV7-9 with TRBJ2-3; D possibly corresponds to TRBD1 (5 bases). The CDR3 length is 15 residues. Trimming shortened V by 6 bases and J by 0 bases, and 13 bases separated the two germline ends. Germline V gene lookup returns CDR1 SEHNR and CDR2 FQNEAQ (reference sequence). For the CDR3, the DNA is TGTGCCAGCAGATGGACGACAGAGAGCACAGATACGCAGTATTTT. It yields the protein CASRWTTESTDTQYF.

The chain has TRBV18 and TRBJ1-2; no firm D call. The V gene lost 3 bases and the J gene lost 3 bases, with 8 bases spanning the gap. The germline CDR1 and CDR2 sequences are KGHSH and LQKENI. This CDR3 has 13 residues. The CDR3, as DNA: TGTGCCAGCTCACCGGGGTCGGACTATGGCTACACCTTC. Protein product: CASSPGSDYGYTF. Supplemented by reference TRBV18 and TRBJ1-2, the full variable domain reads NAGVMQNPRHLVRRRGQEARLRCSPMKGHSHVYWYRQLPEEGLKFMVYLQKENIIDESGMPKERFSAEFPKEGPSILRIQQVVRGDSAAYFCASSPGSDYGYTFGSGTRLTVV.

The chain joins TRBV2 to TRBJ2-3; D gene ambiguous. The germline V gene encodes CDR1 SNHLY and CDR2 FYNNEI. Between the trimmed V and J ends, which lost 2 bases and 10 bases, there was a span of 7 bases. This CDR3 comprises 11 residues. The CDR3 DNA reads TGTGCCAGCAGTGAATCCTATCCGCAGTATTTT. Protein: CASSESYPQYF.

This rearrangement joins TRBV11-2 to TRBJ1-2, with TRBD1 as a possible D gene (5 bases). The CDR3 runs 15 residues. V shed 5 bases and J shed 5 bases, with 18 bases lying between them. CDR1 is SGHAT and CDR2 is FQNNGV in the germline V gene. CDR3 region: CASSTNSRAGYGYTF. The DNA of the CDR3 is TGTGCCAGCAGCACGAATTCCAGGGCTGGTTATGGCTACACCTTC. Drawing the rest from reference TRBV11-2 and TRBJ1-2, the complete variable domain is EAGVAQSPRYKIIEKRQSVAFWCNPISGHATLYWYQQILGQGPKLLIQFQNNGVVDDSQLPKDRFSAERLKGVDSTLKIQPAKLEDSAVYLCASSTNSRAGYGYTFGSGTRLTVV.

This sequence joins TRBV18 and TRBJ1-5; D unclear. CDR3 length: 12 amino acids. V was clipped by 6 bases and J by 9 bases, with 12 bases between them. The germline V gene encodes CDR1 KGHSH and CDR2 LQKENI. DNA for the CDR3: TGTGCCAGCTCTTCACTCCTGGGGCCCCAGCATTTT. This gives the protein CASSSLLGPQHF. The full variable domain, rest sourced from reference TRBV18 and TRBJ1-5, is NAGVMQNPRHLVRRRGQEARLRCSPMKGHSHVYWYRQLPEEGLKFMVYLQKENIIDESGMPKERFSAEFPKEGPSILRIQQVVRGDSAAYFCASSSLLGPQHFGDGTRLSIL.

This chain connects TRBV7-3 to TRBJ2-3, with D hard to call. Trimming took 5 bases from V and 2 from J, leaving 17 bases between them. The CDR3 is 16 amino acids. Germline V gene sequence: CDR1 SGHTA, CDR2 FQGTGA. DNA of the CDR3: TGTGCCAGCAGCCAAAGGCAAGGGCTTTCCACAGATACGCAGTATTTT. It codes for CASSQRQGLSTDTQYF.

The V call is TRBV7-9, the J call TRBJ2-5, with D maybe TRBD2 (6 bases). Germline V lookup: CDR1 SEHNR, CDR2 FQNEAQ (reference sequence). Trimming pared 0 bases from V and 4 bases from J, leaving 12 bases between. The CDR3 is 15 residues long. CDR3 protein: CASSLASGISETQYF. In nucleotides, the CDR3 is TGTGCCAGCAGCTTAGCTAGCGGCATTTCAGAGACCCAGTACTTC.

In this sample, this clone turned up once. This sequence joins TRBV11-1 and TRBJ1-2; 7 bases line up with TRBD1. This CDR3 is 14 amino acids long. Trimming cost V 5 bases and J 7 bases; bases outside gene matches: 10. From germline, CDR1 is SGHAT and CDR2 FQDESV (reference sequence). The CDR3 bases are TGTGCCAGCAGCATCAGACAGGGCGGTATTGGCTACACCTTC. Encoded protein: CASSIRQGGIGYTF.